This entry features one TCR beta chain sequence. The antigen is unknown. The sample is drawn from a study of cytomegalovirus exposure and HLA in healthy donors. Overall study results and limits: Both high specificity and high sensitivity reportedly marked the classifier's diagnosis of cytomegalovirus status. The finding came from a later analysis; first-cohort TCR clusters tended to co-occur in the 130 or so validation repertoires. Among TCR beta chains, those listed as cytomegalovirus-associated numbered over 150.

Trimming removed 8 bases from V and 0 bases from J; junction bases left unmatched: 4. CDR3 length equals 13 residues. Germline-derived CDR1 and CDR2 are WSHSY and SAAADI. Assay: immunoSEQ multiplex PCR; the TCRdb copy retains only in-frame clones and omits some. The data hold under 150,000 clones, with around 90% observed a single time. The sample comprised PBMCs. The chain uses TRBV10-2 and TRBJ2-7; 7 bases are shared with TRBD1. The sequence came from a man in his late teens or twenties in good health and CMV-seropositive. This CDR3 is CASRGTASYEQYF. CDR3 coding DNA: TGCGCCAGCCGAGGGACAGCCTCCTACGAGCAGTACTTC.